These 4 T cell receptor beta chains originate from one sample sequenced in a study of T cells in Graves' hyperthyroidism and ophthalmopathy. It was RNA transcripts that yielded the amplified TCR beta CDR3 regions. First-round RT-PCR targeting the TCR CDR3 was performed with the HTBI primer set. TCRdb re-analysed the multiplex PCR reads in MiXCR, keeping a single row per CDR3 protein. The top ten clones hold more than 30% of a sample with more than 250,000 distinct CDR3 sequences, roughly 15% of them seen once. The source material was blood. The receptors here all came from a woman aged 50 to 65 with Graves' hyperthyroidism that later progressed to Graves' ophthalmopathy.

The V gene is TRBV28, the J gene TRBJ1-5; D gene uncertain. The CDR3 runs to 12 residues. The germline V gene has CDR1 MDHEN and CDR2 SYDVKM. Between the trimmed V and J ends, which lost 8 bases and 4 bases, there was a span of 9 bases. Written as DNA, the CDR3 is TGTGCCAGCCAATGGATGAATCAGCCCCAGCATTTT. Translated, it gives CASQWMNQPQHF. Full variable domain (remainder filled in from reference TRBV28 and TRBJ1-5): DVKVTQSSRYLVKRTGEKVFLECVQDMDHENMFWYRQDPGLGLRLIYFSYDVKMKEKGDIPEGYSVSREKKERFSLILESASTNQTSMYLCASQWMNQPQHFGDGTRLSIL.

This clonotype was counted at least ten times. The J gene is TRBJ2-7, the V gene TRBV11-1, with D uncertain. CDR1 is SGHAT and CDR2 is FQDESV in the germline V gene (reference sequence). This CDR3 region has 14 residues. V dropped 1 base and J dropped 2 bases, with 9 bases sitting between them. The DNA for the CDR3 is TGTGCCAGCAGCTTAGAGCCAGACGCCTACGAGCAGTACTTC. This sequence encodes CASSLEPDAYEQYF.

In this sample, this clonotype turned up a few times. The chain uses TRBV4-1 and TRBJ1-2; possible D gene TRBD1, 5 bases. The V end was cut by 2 bases, the J end by 6 bases, with 10 bases between. Per germline, CDR1 MGHRA and CDR2 YSYEKL. This CDR3 comprises 13 residues. The CDR3 sequence: CASSQRTPNGYTF. In nucleotides, the CDR3 is TGCGCCAGCAGCCAACGGACACCTAATGGCTACACCTTC.

This clonotype was observed many times. The gene calls are TRBV29-1 and TRBJ2-3, with a possible D match to TRBD1 (5 bases). This CDR3 region has 13 residues. The ends were cut back, 3 bases at V and 2 bases at J, with 9 bases in the middle. Germline CDR1 is SQVTM and CDR2 is ANQGSEA. In DNA, the CDR3 is TGCAGCGTTGAGGGGCGGTACACAGATACGCAGTATTTT. Translating it yields CSVEGRYTDTQYF.